What follows is one TCR beta chain and its context. The sample belongs to a study of blood T cell repertoires in COVID-19. About the study: PBMCs, B-cell-depleted T cells, or T cells were the source of the cDNA or gDNA that made up the material.

Only in-frame clones appear in the TCRdb table, and some are missing; sequencing was by immunoSEQ multiplex PCR. The data show approximately 170,000 clones, around four fifths seen once. The V segment lost 4 bases and the J segment 7 bases; nucleotides outside the gene matches: 5. The CDR3 is 14 amino acids. CDR1 is SGDLS, CDR2 YYNGEE, per germline. Sequencing used peripheral blood. The gene calls are TRBV9 and TRBJ1-2; 12 bases align to TRBD1. This clonotype originated in a woman in her sixties or seventies with COVID-19, enrolled during active disease. The CDR3 DNA sequence: TGTGCCAGCAGCTTGGGACAGGGGGCGCCTGGCTACACCTTC. Protein: CASSLGQGAPGYTF.